This T cell receptor beta chain was obtained from a study of Graves' ophthalmopathy and Graves' hyperthyroidism (dated by TCRdb to the late 2010s). Concerning the study at large: Peripheral blood was collected at initial diagnosis, before any treatment. Following sampling, methimazole starting at 30 mg daily was administered to hyperthyroidism patients, and high-dose intravenous methylprednisolone was administered to ophthalmopathy patients. In more than five hyperthyroidism patients, T-cell repertoires of thyroid tissue and blood were compared. The independent validation cohort included approximately 19 hyperthyroidism patients plus 17 patients who later progressed from hyperthyroidism to ophthalmopathy. In total, 135 blood samples were TCR-sequenced: under 45 ophthalmopathy, over 70 hyperthyroidism and roughly 17 hyperthyroidism-to-ophthalmopathy patients. A discovery set of 100 patients (under 45 ophthalmopathy, about 58 stable hyperthyroidism) was enrolled to explore V-J signatures distinguishing ophthalmopathy from hyperthyroidism. The study used TCR beta repertoire signatures to distinguish Graves' ophthalmopathy from Graves' hyperthyroidism and to predict progression to ophthalmopathy. Results and caveats for the whole study, not just this receptor: In validation, the model predicted ophthalmopathy progression with more than 70% sensitivity and roughly 72% specificity; 12 predicted patients were CT-confirmed with GO in a median of 6.5 months. Ophthalmopathy was separated from stable hyperthyroidism by the 13-signature model with around 88% sensitivity and about 83% specificity in cross-validation and with 80%/75% in the test set. No statistical method was used to set the sample size in advance, and the investigators knew which group each participant was assigned to. Among expanded thyroid clonotypes with frequency above 0.001, most also showed up in blood, which suggests that blood repertoires may reflect the thyroid immune response.

Ophthalmopathy patients had moderately to severely active disease, Clinical Activity Score of at least 3, NOSPECS grade of at least 4, and disease duration under 3 months. Anyone with other autoimmune diseases, uncontrolled infections, pregnancy or lactation was excluded from the study. Diagnosis relied on clinical symptoms, serum thyroxine, TRAb, thyroid ultrasound and orbital computed tomography. Ficoll-Paque density gradient centrifugation was used to isolate PBMCs from around 10 ml of fresh peripheral blood. Trizol reagent was used to extract the total RNA, and its quality was then checked on an Agilent 2100 Bioanalyzer. For repertoire sequencing, the TCR beta CDR3 regions were amplified from RNA transcripts. HTBI primers and the Qiagen OneStep RT-PCR kit were used in a first-round RT-PCR, which was followed by a second-round multiplex PCR, size selection and purification. Libraries were sequenced on an Illumina HiSeq2000 using paired-end 100 bp reads. The published analysis was carried out like this. SOAPnuke was used for read processing, and reads with adapters, uncalled bases, a mean Phred below 15, or no exact constant-primer or identifier match were discarded. COPE v1.2.5 was used to merge the high-quality paired reads. Each unique nucleotide sequence was defined as a clonotype, and clonotypes were aligned to IMGT TRB V, D and J references with MiTCR v1.1. The analysis was limited to V-J combinations with a frequency above 0.0001, which together covered about 99% of repertoires. A TCR clonal expansion and chaos score per V-J combination was defined as the ratio of F50 clonal expansion to chaos observed in the TCRdist matrix. Features were reduced by Welch's t-statistics and random forest to approximately 13 V-J combinations, which fed a naive Bayes classifier. The similarity between thyroid and blood repertoires was quantified using the Morisita-Horn index. The public reads were reprocessed in TCRdb via fastp at Q25 and MiXCR, keeping in-frame beta chains. When rows share a CDR3 protein, they turn into one entry using the most common DNA and genes. The V and J calls and clone size come from TCRdb's table, not from the authors' own analysis. The sample profile shows around 660,000 distinct CDR3 sequences; about 38% of them were found once. The ten biggest clones cover over 2.5% of the sample.

This clonotype was recorded a few times. Its antigen is unknown. It has no much larger one-base neighbor in the sample; base qualities were not kept. As encoded in the germline V gene, CDR1 is SGHDT while CDR2 is YYEEEE. Spanning cysteine to phenylalanine, the CDR3 consists of 15 amino acids. The sequence is cut down to CDR3 DNA, 45 bases in frame from base 1. At the junction V is shortened by 3 bases and J by 2 bases; bases outside the gene matches: 8. The source material was peripheral blood. The rearrangement combines TRBV5-6 with TRBJ2-7; 7 junctional bases match TRBD2. The receptor was derived from an adult man with Graves' ophthalmopathy. This receptor has the CDR3 CASSWELAGTYEQYF. At the DNA level, the sequence is TGTGCCAGCAGCTGGGAATTAGCGGGTACCTACGAGCAGTACTTC.